What follows are 11 T cell receptor beta chains derived from one specimen sequenced in a study of cytomegalovirus exposure and HLA in healthy donors. PCR primers comprised 60 Vbeta and 13 Jbeta primers. The table came from immunoSEQ multiplex PCR; TCRdb's copy has only in-frame clones and leaves some out. The sample holds about 120,000 clones, around 80% seen once. The specimen sequenced was PBMCs. The receptors here all came from a female donor in good health and CMV-seronegative.

This chain joins TRBV18 and TRBJ2-2; no clear D gene. V lost 2 bases and J lost 9, with 7 bases in between. The germline V gene has CDR1 KGHSH and CDR2 LQKENI. The length of the CDR3 is 12 residues. The CDR3 loop reads CASSPEARELFF. Written as DNA, the CDR3 is TGTGCCAGCTCACCAGAAGCTAGGGAGCTGTTTTTT.

The chain couples TRBV5-4 to TRBJ1-4; D gene unclear. The CDR3 sequence is 16 residues long. V was shortened by 0 bases and J by 3 bases, with 12 bases between the two germline ends. The V gene's germline CDR1 is SGHNT and CDR2 YYREEE (reference sequence). CDR3 sequence reads: CASSLGAGLANEKLFF. CDR3 in DNA: TGTGCCAGCAGCTTGGGGGCAGGCCTGGCTAATGAAAAACTGTTTTTT.

The rearrangement uses TRBV5-1 and TRBJ1-1; a weak D match, TRBD1 (6 bases). Per germline, CDR1 SGHRS and CDR2 YFSETQ. V lost 7 bases and J 3 bases, leaving 19 bases between the germline ends. The CDR3 totals 15 residues. The CDR3 loop is CASGGPGDGYTEAFF. CDR3 coding DNA: TGCGCCAGCGGGGGCCCAGGGGATGGGTACACTGAAGCTTTCTTT.

The V call is TRBV11-1, the J call TRBJ2-5, with 7 positions matching TRBD1. This CDR3 has 15 residues. Germline trimming cut 0 bases from V and 5 bases from J; bases unmatched to any gene: 6. Germline values: CDR1 SGHAT, CDR2 FQDESV (reference sequence). The CDR3: CASSLARGGRETQYF. DNA of the CDR3: TGTGCCAGCAGCTTAGCCCGAGGGGGCCGGGAGACCCAGTACTTC.

This rearrangement joins TRBV5-4 to TRBJ2-1; 7 positions agree with TRBD1. Germline V gene sequence: CDR1 SGHNT, CDR2 YYREEE (reference sequence). CDR3 length: 15 amino acids. The V segment lost 4 bases and the J segment 4 bases; nucleotides outside the gene matches: 8. The CDR3: CASSPGTAVYNEQFF. CDR3 DNA: TGTGCCAGCAGCCCCGGGACAGCGGTATACAATGAGCAGTTCTTC.

V and J are TRBV18 and TRBJ1-2; 7 bases align to TRBD1. V dropped 6 bases and J dropped 4; count of bases not matched to a gene: 5. Germline V gene lookup returns CDR1 KGHSH and CDR2 LQKENI. The CDR3 has 13 amino acids. CDR3 nucleotide sequence: TGTGCCAGCTCCCCGGACAGGTCCTATGGCTACACCTTC. Its translation: CASSPDRSYGYTF. The variable domain in full, with the rest retrieved from reference TRBV18 and TRBJ1-2, is NAGVMQNPRHLVRRRGQEARLRCSPMKGHSHVYWYRQLPEEGLKFMVYLQKENIIDESGMPKERFSAEFPKEGPSILRIQQVVRGDSAAYFCASSPDRSYGYTFGSGTRLTVV.

The chain employs TRBV4-3 and TRBJ2-2; D perhaps matches TRBD1 (6 bases). In germline, CDR1 is LGHNA, CDR2 YSLEER. This CDR3 region has 17 residues. V dropped 4 bases and J dropped 1 base, with 16 bases sitting between them. Written as DNA, the CDR3 is TGCGCCAGCAGCCGCGAGAGGGGACAAGGGAACACCGGGGAGCTGTTTTTT. It specifies CASSRERGQGNTGELFF.

The chain combines TRBV19 with TRBJ1-4; D ambiguous. This CDR3 spans 15 amino acids. V lost 6 bases and J lost 6, with 17 bases in between. In germline, CDR1 is LNHDA, CDR2 SQIVND (reference sequence). CDR3 sequence reads: CASREVLPGDEKLFF. DNA of the CDR3: TGTGCCAGTAGGGAGGTACTTCCTGGGGATGAAAAACTGTTTTTT.

The genes are TRBV7-6 and TRBJ2-5, with 9 positions matching TRBD1. Per germline, CDR1 SGHVS and CDR2 FNYEAQ. The junction had 2 bases not matched to a gene; V was cut back by 5 bases and J by 4 bases. CDR3 size: 13 residues. CDR3 loop: CASSTGGGETQYF. DNA of the CDR3: TGTGCCAGCAGCACAGGGGGCGGAGAGACCCAGTACTTC.

J is TRBJ2-1 and V is TRBV9; a weak D match, TRBD2 (7 bases). This CDR3 contains 16 residues. Trimming removed 5 bases from V and 0 bases from J, with 15 bases in between. Germline V CDR1 and CDR2: SGDLS, YYNGEE. CDR3: CASSPSGGLSYNEQFF. In DNA form, the CDR3 reads TGTGCCAGCAGTCCCTCCGGGGGGCTCTCCTACAATGAGCAGTTCTTC.

This clone was observed a handful of times. CDR3: CASGKTGLSGNTIYF. Written as DNA, the CDR3 is TGTGCCAGCGGAAAGACAGGCCTCTCTGGAAACACCATATATTTT. The chain recombines TRBV6-5 with TRBJ1-3; perhaps TRBD1 as D (6 bases). Germline V gives CDR1 MNHEY, CDR2 SVGAGI. The CDR3 sequence is 15 residues long. Trimming stripped 8 bases from V and 0 bases from J, with 14 bases between.